The present TCR beta chain was sequenced within a study of blood T cell repertoires in COVID-19. Overall study context: Some COVID-19 samples were acute and others convalescent; all came from the United States, Italy and Spain.

The protocol was immunoSEQ multiplex PCR, while the TCRdb copy is restricted to in-frame clones and leaves out a portion. Of about 210,000 clones detected, 82% appear once; the ten largest clones hold roughly 12%. This clone was detected a few times. The V gene's germline CDR1 is MNHNS and CDR2 SASEGT. V lost 5 bases and J lost 4; bases outside the gene matches: 14. The CDR3 spans 16 residues. Sequencing was performed on peripheral blood. This TCR was recovered from a woman between 35 and 50 years old with acute or convalescent COVID-19. This sequence joins TRBV6-1 and TRBJ2-7; 7 nucleotides match TRBD1. DNA of the CDR3: TGTGCCAGCAGTCAAGACAGGGCCCTCAACATTTACGAGCAGTACTTC. Translated: CASSQDRALNIYEQYF.